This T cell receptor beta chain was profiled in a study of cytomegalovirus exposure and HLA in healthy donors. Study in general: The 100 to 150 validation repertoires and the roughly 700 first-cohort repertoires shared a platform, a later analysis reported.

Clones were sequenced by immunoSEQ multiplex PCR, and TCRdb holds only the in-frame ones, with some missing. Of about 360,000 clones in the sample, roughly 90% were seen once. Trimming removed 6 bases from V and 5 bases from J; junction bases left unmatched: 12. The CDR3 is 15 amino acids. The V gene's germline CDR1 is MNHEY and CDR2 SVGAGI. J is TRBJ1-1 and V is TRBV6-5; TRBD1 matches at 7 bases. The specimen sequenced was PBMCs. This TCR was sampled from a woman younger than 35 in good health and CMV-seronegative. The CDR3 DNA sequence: TGTGCCAGCAGAAGGAAGGGGGCGGGCGGAACTGAAGCTTTCTTT. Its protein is CASRRKGAGGTEAFF.